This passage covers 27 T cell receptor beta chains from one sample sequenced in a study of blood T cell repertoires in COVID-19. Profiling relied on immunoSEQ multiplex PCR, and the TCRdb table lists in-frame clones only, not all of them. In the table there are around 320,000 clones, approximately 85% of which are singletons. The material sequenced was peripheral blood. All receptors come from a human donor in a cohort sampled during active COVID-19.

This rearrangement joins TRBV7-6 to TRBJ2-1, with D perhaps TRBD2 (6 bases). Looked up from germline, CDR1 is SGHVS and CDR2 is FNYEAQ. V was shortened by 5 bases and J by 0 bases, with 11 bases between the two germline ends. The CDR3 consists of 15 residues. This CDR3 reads CASSPGGYSYNEQFF. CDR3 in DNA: TGTGCCAGCAGCCCTGGGGGGTACTCCTACAATGAGCAGTTCTTC.

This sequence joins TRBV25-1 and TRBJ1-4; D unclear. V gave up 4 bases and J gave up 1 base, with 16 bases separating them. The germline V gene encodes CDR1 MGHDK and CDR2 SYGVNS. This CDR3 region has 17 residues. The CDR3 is CASSGISQALTNEKLFF. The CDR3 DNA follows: TGTGCCAGCAGTGGCATCTCCCAGGCGCTAACTAATGAAAAACTGTTTTTT.

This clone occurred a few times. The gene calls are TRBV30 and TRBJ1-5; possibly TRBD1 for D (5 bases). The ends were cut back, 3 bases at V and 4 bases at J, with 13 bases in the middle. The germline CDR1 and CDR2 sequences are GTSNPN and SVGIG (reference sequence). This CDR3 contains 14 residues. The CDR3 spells CAWRGGGPNQPQHF. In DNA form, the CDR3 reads TGTGCCTGGAGGGGCGGGGGTCCTAATCAGCCCCAGCATTTT. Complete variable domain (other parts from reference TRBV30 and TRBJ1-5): SQTIHQWPATLVQPVGSPLSLECTVEGTSNPNLYWYRQAAGRGLQLLFYSVGIGQISSEVPQNLSASRPQDRQFILSSKKLLLSDSGFYLCAWRGGGPNQPQHFGDGTRLSIL.

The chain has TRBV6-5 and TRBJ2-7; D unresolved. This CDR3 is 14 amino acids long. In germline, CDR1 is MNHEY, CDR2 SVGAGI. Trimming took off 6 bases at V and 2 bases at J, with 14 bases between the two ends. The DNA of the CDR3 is TGTGCCAGCAGCCAATCGACTGGAACCTACGAGCAGTACTTC. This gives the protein CASSQSTGTYEQYF.

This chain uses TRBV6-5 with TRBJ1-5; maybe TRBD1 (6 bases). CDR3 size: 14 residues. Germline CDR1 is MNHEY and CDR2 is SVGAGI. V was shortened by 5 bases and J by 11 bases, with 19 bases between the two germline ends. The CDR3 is CASSRDTEARTQHF. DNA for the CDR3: TGTGCCAGCAGTCGGGACACCGAAGCCCGGACCCAGCATTTT.

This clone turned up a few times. CDR3 amino acids: CASSLLSNQPQHF. The DNA for the CDR3 is TGTGCCAGCAGCTTACTCAGCAATCAGCCCCAGCATTTT. The chain uses TRBV7-9 and TRBJ1-5; D not resolved. This CDR3 has 13 amino acids. Trimming removed 2 bases at V and 1 base at J, with 3 bases between. CDR1 SEHNR and CDR2 FQNEAQ come from the germline V gene (reference sequence).

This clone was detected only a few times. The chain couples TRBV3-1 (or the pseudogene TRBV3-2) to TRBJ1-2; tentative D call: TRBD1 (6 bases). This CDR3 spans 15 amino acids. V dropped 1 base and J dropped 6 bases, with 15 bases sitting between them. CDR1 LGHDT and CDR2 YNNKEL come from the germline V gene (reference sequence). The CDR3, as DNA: TGTGCCAGCAGCCAAGGTCCACAGGGATGGGATGGCTACACCTTC. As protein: CASSQGPQGWDGYTF.

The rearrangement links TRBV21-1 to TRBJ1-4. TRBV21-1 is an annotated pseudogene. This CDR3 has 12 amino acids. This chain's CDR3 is CASTPGNEKLFF. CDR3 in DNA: TGTGCCAGCACCCCCGGTAATGAAAAACTGTTTTTT.

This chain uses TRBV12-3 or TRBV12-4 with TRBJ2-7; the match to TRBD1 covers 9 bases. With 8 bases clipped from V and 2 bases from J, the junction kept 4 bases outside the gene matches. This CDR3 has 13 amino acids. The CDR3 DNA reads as TGTGCCAGCGGGACAGGGAGGACCTACGAGCAGTACTTC. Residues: CASGTGRTYEQYF.

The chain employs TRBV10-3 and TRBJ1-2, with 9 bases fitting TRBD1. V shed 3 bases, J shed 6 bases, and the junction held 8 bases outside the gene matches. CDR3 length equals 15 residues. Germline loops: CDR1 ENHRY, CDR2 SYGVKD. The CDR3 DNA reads TGTGCCATCAGTGATACGGGACAGGGAAGAGATGGCTACACCTTC. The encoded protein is CAISDTGQGRDGYTF.

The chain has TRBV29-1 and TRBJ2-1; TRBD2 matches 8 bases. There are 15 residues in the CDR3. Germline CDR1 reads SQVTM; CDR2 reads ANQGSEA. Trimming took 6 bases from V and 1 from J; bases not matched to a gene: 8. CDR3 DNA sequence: TGCAGCGTCGGGAGGGGGGGTCTTTCCTACAATGAGCAGTTCTTC. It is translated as CSVGRGGLSYNEQFF.

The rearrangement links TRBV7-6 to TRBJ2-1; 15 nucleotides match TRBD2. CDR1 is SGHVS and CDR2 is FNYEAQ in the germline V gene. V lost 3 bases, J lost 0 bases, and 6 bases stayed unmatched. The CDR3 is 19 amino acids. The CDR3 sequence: CASSLRTSGGASSYNEQFF. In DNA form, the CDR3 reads TGTGCCAGCAGCTTGAGGACTAGCGGGGGGGCCAGCTCCTACAATGAGCAGTTCTTC.

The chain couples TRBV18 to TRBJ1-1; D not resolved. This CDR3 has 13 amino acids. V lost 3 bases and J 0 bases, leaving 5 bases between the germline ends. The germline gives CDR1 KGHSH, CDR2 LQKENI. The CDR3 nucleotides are TGTGCCAGCTCACCTGAGATGAACACTGAAGCTTTCTTT. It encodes CASSPEMNTEAFF. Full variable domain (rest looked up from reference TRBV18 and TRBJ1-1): NAGVMQNPRHLVRRRGQEARLRCSPMKGHSHVYWYRQLPEEGLKFMVYLQKENIIDESGMPKERFSAEFPKEGPSILRIQQVVRGDSAAYFCASSPEMNTEAFFGQGTRLTVV.

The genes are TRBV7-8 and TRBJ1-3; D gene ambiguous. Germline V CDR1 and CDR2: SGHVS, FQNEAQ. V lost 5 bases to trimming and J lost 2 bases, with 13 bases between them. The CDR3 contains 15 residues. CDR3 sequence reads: CASSPLSYPGNTIYF. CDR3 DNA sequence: TGTGCCAGCAGCCCTCTCAGTTATCCTGGAAACACCATATATTTT.

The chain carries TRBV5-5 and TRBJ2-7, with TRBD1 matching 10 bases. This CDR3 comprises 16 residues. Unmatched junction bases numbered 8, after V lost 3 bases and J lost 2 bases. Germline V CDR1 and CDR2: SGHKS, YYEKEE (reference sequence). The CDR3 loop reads CASSSNRDRGTYEQYF. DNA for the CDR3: TGTGCCAGCAGCTCCAACCGGGACAGGGGCACCTACGAGCAGTACTTC.

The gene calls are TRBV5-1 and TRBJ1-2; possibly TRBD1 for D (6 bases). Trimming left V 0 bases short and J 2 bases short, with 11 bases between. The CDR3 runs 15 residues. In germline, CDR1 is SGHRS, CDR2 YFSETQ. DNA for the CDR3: TGCGCCAGCAGCTTGGACACGGGACAAAACTATGGCTACACCTTC. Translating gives CASSLDTGQNYGYTF.

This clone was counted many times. The CDR3 region has the DNA TGTGCCAGCAGTGAAAGACAGGCACTTAGCTATGGCTACACCTTC. This sequence encodes CASSERQALSYGYTF. This chain joins TRBV6-1 and TRBJ1-2; possibly TRBD1 for D (6 bases). Trimming removed 2 bases from V and 4 bases from J, with 14 bases in between. Per the germline V gene, CDR1 is MNHNS and CDR2 is SASEGT. CDR3 size: 15 residues.

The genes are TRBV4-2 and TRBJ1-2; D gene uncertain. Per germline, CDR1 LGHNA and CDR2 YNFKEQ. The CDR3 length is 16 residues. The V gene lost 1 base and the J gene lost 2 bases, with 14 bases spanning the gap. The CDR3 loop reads CASSQVRTTANYGYTF. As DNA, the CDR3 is TGTGCCAGCAGCCAAGTTAGGACTACGGCCAACTATGGCTACACCTTC.

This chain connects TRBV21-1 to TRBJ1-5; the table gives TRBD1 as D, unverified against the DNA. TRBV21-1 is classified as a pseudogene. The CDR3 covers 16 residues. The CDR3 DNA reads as TGTGCCAGCAGCCAAAATGGACAGGGACGGAATCAGCCCCAGCATTTT. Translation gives CASSQNGQGRNQPQHF.

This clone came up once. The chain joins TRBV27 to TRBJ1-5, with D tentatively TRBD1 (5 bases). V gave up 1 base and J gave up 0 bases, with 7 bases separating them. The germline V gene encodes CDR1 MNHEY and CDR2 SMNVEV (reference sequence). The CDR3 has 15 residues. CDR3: CASSLWGDSNQPQHF. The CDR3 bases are TGTGCCAGCAGTTTATGGGGGGATAGCAATCAGCCCCAGCATTTT.

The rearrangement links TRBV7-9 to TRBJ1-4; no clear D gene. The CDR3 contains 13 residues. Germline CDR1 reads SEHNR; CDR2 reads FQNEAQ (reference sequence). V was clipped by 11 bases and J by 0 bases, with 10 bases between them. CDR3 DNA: TGTGCCTCACATCGGGCAACTAATGAAAAACTGTTTTTT. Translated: CASHRATNEKLFF.

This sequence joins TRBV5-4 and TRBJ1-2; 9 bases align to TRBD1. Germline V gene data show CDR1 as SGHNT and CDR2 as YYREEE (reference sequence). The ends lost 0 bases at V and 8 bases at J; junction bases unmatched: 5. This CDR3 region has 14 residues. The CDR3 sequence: CASSLAGQGSGYTF. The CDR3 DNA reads TGTGCCAGCAGCTTGGCGGGACAGGGATCCGGCTACACCTTC.

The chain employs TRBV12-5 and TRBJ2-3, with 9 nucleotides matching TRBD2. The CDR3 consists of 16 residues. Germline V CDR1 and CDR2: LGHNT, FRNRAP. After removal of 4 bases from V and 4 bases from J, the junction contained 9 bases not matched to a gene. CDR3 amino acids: CASGSAGGGESDTQYF. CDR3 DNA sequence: TGTGCTAGTGGTTCCGCCGGCGGGGGGGAGTCAGATACGCAGTATTTT.

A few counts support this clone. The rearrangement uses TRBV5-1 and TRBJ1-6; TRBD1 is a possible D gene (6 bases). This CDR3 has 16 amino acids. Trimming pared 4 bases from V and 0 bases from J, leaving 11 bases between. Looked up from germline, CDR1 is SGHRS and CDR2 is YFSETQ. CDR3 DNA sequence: TGCGCCAGCAGCGGGGGGGCTGGCTCCTATAATTCACCCCTCCACTTT. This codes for CASSGGAGSYNSPLHF.

The CDR3 here is CASRDRVLNTEAFF. Written as DNA, the CDR3 is TGTGCCAGCAGGGACAGGGTCTTGAACACTGAAGCTTTCTTT. The chain recombines TRBV3-1 (or the pseudogene TRBV3-2) with TRBJ1-1; 8 bases are a match to TRBD1. V gave up 6 bases and J gave up 0 bases; unmatched junction bases: 3. Germline V lookup: CDR1 LGHDT, CDR2 YNNKEL (reference sequence). The CDR3 loop spans 14 amino acids.

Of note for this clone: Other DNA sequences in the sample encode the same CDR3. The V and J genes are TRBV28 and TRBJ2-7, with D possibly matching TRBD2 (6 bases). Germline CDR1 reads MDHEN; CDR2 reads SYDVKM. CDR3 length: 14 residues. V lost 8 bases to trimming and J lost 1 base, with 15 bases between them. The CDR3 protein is CASSPGGRSYEQYF. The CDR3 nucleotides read TGTGCCAGCTCCCCCGGGGGTAGGTCCTACGAGCAGTACTTC.

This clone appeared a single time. The CDR3 region is CASSGDREVYGYTF. DNA of the CDR3: TGTGCCAGCAGTGGAGACCGGGAAGTCTATGGCTACACCTTC. The chain links TRBV2 to TRBJ1-2; no definite D call. Trimming stripped 4 bases from V and 4 bases from J, with 13 bases between. Per germline, CDR1 SNHLY and CDR2 FYNNEI. The CDR3 sequence is 14 residues long.